This passage covers 24 T cell receptor beta chains from one sample sequenced in a study of T cells in Graves' hyperthyroidism and ophthalmopathy. The source material, RNA transcripts, was used to amplify TCR beta CDR3 regions. A first-round RT-PCR of the TCR CDR3 used the HTBI primer set. TCRdb re-analysed the multiplex PCR reads in MiXCR, keeping a single row per CDR3 protein. Among hundreds of thousands of distinct CDR3 sequences, around 15% were seen once, and the ten largest hold less than 4.5%. Sequenced input: blood. These receptors were taken from a woman younger than 45 with Graves' hyperthyroidism.

This clonotype was seen ten or more times. CDR3 amino acids: CSAEGISGITLYEQYF. The CDR3 DNA reads TGCAGTGCTGAGGGGATTAGCGGGATTACCCTCTACGAGCAGTACTTC. This chain links TRBV20-1 with TRBJ2-7; TRBD2 aligns across 8 bases. This CDR3 is 16 amino acids long. Germline CDR1 reads DFQATT; CDR2 reads SNEGSKA (reference sequence). V was pared by 5 bases and J by 3 bases, with 15 bases of the junction left unmatched.

The rearrangement joins TRBV4-3 to TRBJ2-1; D is ambiguous. The V gene lost 4 bases and the J gene lost 8 bases, with 18 bases spanning the gap. The CDR3 totals 15 residues. Per germline, CDR1 LGHNA and CDR2 YSLEER. The CDR3 spells CASSLVLNSMDEQFF. CDR3 coding DNA: TGCGCCAGCAGCCTCGTTCTGAATTCGATGGATGAGCAGTTCTTC.

To note about this clonotype: A read error is possible here, since a much larger clone lies one base away. The rearrangement uses TRBV5-1 and TRBJ2-1, with D perhaps given as TRBD1 or TRBD2 (5 bases each). The CDR3 is 15 residues long. Trimming took 3 bases from V and 0 from J, leaving 10 bases between them. CDR1 is SGHRS and CDR2 is YFSETQ in the germline V gene. The CDR3 spells CASSWDGNSYNEQFF. The CDR3 nucleotides read TGCGCCAGCAGCTGGGACGGAAACTCCTACAATGAGCAGTTCTTC.

The rearrangement uses TRBV20-1 and TRBJ1-4, with D perhaps TRBD1 (5 bases). The CDR3 has 15 amino acids. V was pared by 2 bases and J by 7 bases, with 17 bases between. CDR1 DFQATT and CDR2 SNEGSKA come from the germline V gene (reference sequence). In DNA, the CDR3 is TGCAGTGCTAGACAGGTTTCCGCGGGGGTTGAAAAACTGTTTTTT. Translating gives CSARQVSAGVEKLFF.

This clonotype came up once. This chain connects TRBV9 to TRBJ2-6; 9 bases line up with TRBD1. Germline trimming cut 0 bases from V and 0 bases from J; bases unmatched to any gene: 10. The CDR3 has 20 amino acids. CDR1 SGDLS and CDR2 YYNGEE come from the germline V gene. For the CDR3, the DNA is TGTGCCAGCAGCGTAGAATCCCCAGGACAGGGGAACTCTGGGGCCAACGTCCTGACTTTC. It translates to CASSVESPGQGNSGANVLTF.

The chain carries TRBV12-5 and TRBJ2-2; TRBD2 aligns across 12 bases. CDR3 length: 19 amino acids. Looked up from germline, CDR1 is LGHNT and CDR2 is FRNRAP. V dropped 7 bases and J dropped 2; count of bases not matched to a gene: 14. In DNA, the CDR3 is TGTGCTAGTGATCAAAGGACTAGCGGGACTCCGCTTAACACCGGGGAGCTGTTTTTT. Translating it yields CASDQRTSGTPLNTGELFF.

There are a few counts of this clonotype. The chain combines TRBV7-3 with TRBJ1-2; D uncertain. Germline CDR1 and CDR2: SGHTA and FQGTGA. With 1 base removed from V and 6 bases from J, the gap between germline ends came to 9 bases. CDR3 length: 13 residues. CDR3 DNA sequence: TGTGCCAGCAGCTTAAGTCAGAAGGATGGCTACACCTTC. It specifies CASSLSQKDGYTF.

This clonotype showed up many times. The rearrangement uses TRBV27 and TRBJ2-3; 8 bases align to TRBD2. Germline V gives CDR1 MNHEY, CDR2 SMNVEV (reference sequence). The ends lost 10 bases at V and 1 base at J; junction bases unmatched: 10. The CDR3 runs to 15 residues. The CDR3 bases are TGTGCCACCCAAGTTAGCGGGACTCGCACAGATACGCAGTATTTT. Translating gives CATQVSGTRTDTQYF.

This clonotype has at least ten counts. The chain has TRBV28 and TRBJ1-1, with D hard to call. The V end was cut by 1 base, the J end by 0 bases, with 12 bases between. Germline CDR1 reads MDHEN; CDR2 reads SYDVKM. The CDR3 length is 16 residues. The CDR3 coding sequence is TGTGCCAGCAGTTTATTCCCGGGGATCATGAACACTGAAGCTTTCTTT. As protein: CASSLFPGIMNTEAFF.

This clonotype has a count of ten or more. The chain links TRBV30 to TRBJ2-1; D may be TRBD1 (6 bases). The length of the CDR3 is 14 residues. With 0 bases removed from V and 1 base from J, the gap between germline ends came to 7 bases. Germline values: CDR1 GTSNPN, CDR2 SVGIG (reference sequence). CDR3 nucleotides: TGTGCCTGGAGTGTTGGACAGTCCTACAATGAGCAGTTCTTC. It translates to CAWSVGQSYNEQFF.

This clonotype was seen many times. The chain joins TRBV5-6 to TRBJ2-5; D may be TRBD1 (5 bases). The CDR3 covers 16 residues. Germline CDR1 reads SGHDT; CDR2 reads YYEEEE. The V end lost 4 bases, the J end lost 1 base, and 17 bases lay between the germline ends. The CDR3 region has the DNA TGTGCCAGCAGCGGGGATCAGGGAATGATCCAAGAGACCCAGTACTTC. Its protein is CASSGDQGMIQETQYF.

The chain is built from TRBV30 and TRBJ2-3; TRBD2 aligns across 7 bases. Germline V lookup: CDR1 GTSNPN, CDR2 SVGIG (reference sequence). The length of the CDR3 is 13 residues. The V segment lost 5 bases and the J segment 14 bases; nucleotides outside the gene matches: 16. CDR3 DNA: TGTGCCTGGGATGGGGCTGGCGGGGGAAACTGGTATTTT. Translating it yields CAWDGAGGGNWYF. The variable domain in full, completed from reference TRBV30 and TRBJ2-3, reads SQTIHQWPATLVQPVGSPLSLECTVEGTSNPNLYWYRQAAGRGLQLLFYSVGIGQISSEVPQNLSASRPQDRQFILSSKKLLLSDSGFYLCAWDGAGGGNWYFGPGTRLTVL.

This clonotype was seen a handful of times. V usage is TRBV28 and J usage is TRBJ1-5; D is possibly TRBD1 (5 bases). CDR1 and CDR2 from the germline V gene are MDHEN and SYDVKM. The V end was cut by 7 bases, the J end by 6 bases, with 16 bases between. The CDR3 has 14 residues. In DNA, the CDR3 is TGTGCCAGCATACGAGCAGGGCAGGCTCAGCCCCAGCATTTT. Its protein is CASIRAGQAQPQHF.

The sample holds many counts of this clonotype. The chain joins TRBV28 to TRBJ2-7; no definite D call. Germline V CDR1 and CDR2: MDHEN, SYDVKM. The CDR3 sequence is 15 residues long. With 1 base removed from V and 0 bases from J, the gap between germline ends came to 10 bases. The chain's CDR3 is CASSLSAPPSYEQYF. The CDR3 bases are TGTGCCAGCAGTTTATCAGCACCCCCCTCCTACGAGCAGTACTTC. The variable domain in full, completed from reference TRBV28 and TRBJ2-7, reads DVKVTQSSRYLVKRTGEKVFLECVQDMDHENMFWYRQDPGLGLRLIYFSYDVKMKEKGDIPEGYSVSREKKERFSLILESASTNQTSMYLCASSLSAPPSYEQYFGPGTRLTVT.

This clonotype turned up a few times. The genes are TRBV4-1 and TRBJ2-3; TRBD2 matches 11 bases. The length of the CDR3 is 18 residues. Per the germline V gene, CDR1 is MGHRA and CDR2 is YSYEKL. Trimming at V came to 3 bases and at J to 0 bases, leaving 8 bases not matched to a gene. The CDR3 is CASSHGLAGITSTDTQYF. The CDR3 region has the DNA TGCGCCAGCAGCCACGGACTAGCGGGTATCACTAGCACAGATACGCAGTATTTT.

In its sample, this clonotype was seen a few times. The chain recombines TRBV7-9 with TRBJ1-2; unclear D gene. Looked up from germline, CDR1 is SEHNR and CDR2 is FQNEAQ (reference sequence). The length of the CDR3 is 13 residues. The V end lost 5 bases, the J end lost 2 bases, and 9 bases lay between the germline ends. CDR3 coding DNA: TGTGCCAGCAGCCCTCGGACCAACTATGGCTACACCTTC. Translated, it gives CASSPRTNYGYTF.

This clonotype was recorded many times. The chain carries TRBV18 and TRBJ2-7, with 7 positions matching TRBD1. This CDR3 has 14 residues. The junction had 8 bases not matched to a gene; V was cut back by 3 bases and J by 6 bases. Germline V gene sequence: CDR1 KGHSH, CDR2 LQKENI. CDR3 residues: CASSPRDRTLEQYF. For the CDR3, the DNA is TGTGCCAGCTCACCTAGGGACAGAACCCTCGAGCAGTACTTC.

This rearrangement joins TRBV4-1 to TRBJ2-1; D ambiguous. Per the germline V gene, CDR1 is MGHRA and CDR2 is YSYEKL. This CDR3 is 12 amino acids long. Trimming shortened V by 1 base and J by 10 bases, and 8 bases separated the two germline ends. CDR3 sequence: CASSQGAREQFF. The CDR3 nucleotides read TGCGCCAGCAGCCAAGGGGCTAGAGAGCAGTTCTTC.

This clonotype was detected ten times or more. The chain uses TRBV11-2 and TRBJ2-5; D unclear. Trimming took off 1 base at V and 2 bases at J, with 17 bases between the two ends. Germline V lookup: CDR1 SGHAT, CDR2 FQNNGV. This CDR3 region has 17 residues. CDR3 protein: CASSLAIREGLQETQYF. DNA of the CDR3: TGTGCCAGCAGCTTAGCGATAAGGGAAGGATTACAAGAGACCCAGTACTTC.

The chain couples TRBV29-1 to TRBJ2-6, with TRBD2 as a possible D gene (6 bases). The germline V and J ends were trimmed by 0 bases and 3 bases, with 12 bases remaining between them. The CDR3 length is 16 residues. Germline V gene lookup returns CDR1 SQVTM and CDR2 ANQGSEA. This CDR3 reads CSVEDLRLDGANVLTF. The CDR3 nucleotides are TGCAGCGTTGAAGATCTTCGACTAGATGGGGCCAACGTCCTGACTTTC.

This clonotype was recorded many times. The chain is built from TRBV11-2 and TRBJ2-2; 7 nucleotides match TRBD2. Germline CDR1 SGHAT, CDR2 FQNNGV. The ends lost 3 bases at V and 4 bases at J; junction bases unmatched: 8. The CDR3 extends over 16 amino acids. For the CDR3, the DNA is TGTGCCAGCAGCTTTGGTGCGGGAGTAGTCACCGGGGAGCTGTTTTTT. The encoded protein is CASSFGAGVVTGELFF.

The chain employs TRBV10-3 and TRBJ1-4; TRBD1 agrees at 7 bases. Losses at the gene ends were 10 bases for V and 3 bases for J; bases not matched to a gene: 8. This CDR3 comprises 14 residues. From germline, CDR1 is ENHRY and CDR2 SYGVKD. CDR3 loop: CATRQGDSNEKLFF. The CDR3, as DNA: TGTGCCACGAGACAGGGCGATTCTAATGAAAAACTGTTTTTT.

The V call is TRBV2, the J call TRBJ1-2, with D perhaps matching TRBD1 (6 bases). The CDR3 covers 13 residues. V was cut by 6 bases and J by 8 bases, with 16 bases left in between. Germline lookup yields CDR1 SNHLY and CDR2 FYNNEI. In nucleotides, the CDR3 is TGTGCCAGCAGAGAGGGGGGATCCTACGGCTACACCTTC. Translating gives CASREGGSYGYTF.

Here the CDR3 DNA reads TGCAGTGCTAGCCCTAGCGTACTCTCCTACGAGCAGTACTTC. Its protein is CSASPSVLSYEQYF. This sequence joins TRBV20-1 and TRBJ2-7; D perhaps matches TRBD2 (6 bases). Germline V gene sequence: CDR1 DFQATT, CDR2 SNEGSKA (reference sequence). Trimming took 3 bases from V and 0 from J, leaving 12 bases between them. This CDR3 is built from 14 residues.